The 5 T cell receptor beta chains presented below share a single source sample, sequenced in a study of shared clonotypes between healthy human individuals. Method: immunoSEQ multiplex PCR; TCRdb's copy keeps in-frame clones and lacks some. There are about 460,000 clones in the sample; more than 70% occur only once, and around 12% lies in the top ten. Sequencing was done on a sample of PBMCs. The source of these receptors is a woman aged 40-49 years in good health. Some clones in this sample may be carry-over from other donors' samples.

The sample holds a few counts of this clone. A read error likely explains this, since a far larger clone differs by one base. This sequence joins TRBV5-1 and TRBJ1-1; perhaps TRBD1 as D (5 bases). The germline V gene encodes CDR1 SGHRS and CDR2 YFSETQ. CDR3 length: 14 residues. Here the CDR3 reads CASSLGQTKAEASF. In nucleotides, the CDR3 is TGCGCCAGCAGCTTGGGACAGACAAAGGCTGAAGCTTCCTTT.

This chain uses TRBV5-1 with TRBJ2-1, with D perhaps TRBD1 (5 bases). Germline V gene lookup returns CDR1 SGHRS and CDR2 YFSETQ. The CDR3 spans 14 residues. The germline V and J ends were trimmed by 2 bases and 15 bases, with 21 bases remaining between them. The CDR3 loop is CASSLARTPGWLFF. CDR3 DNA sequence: TGCGCCAGCAGCTTAGCCAGGACACCTGGATGGCTGTTCTTC.

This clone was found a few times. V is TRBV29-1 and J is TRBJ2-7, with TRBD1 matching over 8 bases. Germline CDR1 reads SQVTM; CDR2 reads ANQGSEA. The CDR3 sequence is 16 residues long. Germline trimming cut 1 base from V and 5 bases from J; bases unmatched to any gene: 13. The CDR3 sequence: CSVEVPGQGFTDEQYF. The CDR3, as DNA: TGCAGCGTTGAAGTCCCAGGACAGGGTTTTACGGACGAGCAGTACTTC.

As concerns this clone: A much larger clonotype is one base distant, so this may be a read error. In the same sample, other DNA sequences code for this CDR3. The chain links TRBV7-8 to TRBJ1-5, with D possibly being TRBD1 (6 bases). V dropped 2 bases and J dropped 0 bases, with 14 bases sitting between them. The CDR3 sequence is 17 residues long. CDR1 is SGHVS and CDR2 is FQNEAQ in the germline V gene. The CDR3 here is CASSLRQADYSNQPQHF. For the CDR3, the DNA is TGTGCCAGCAGCTTAAGACAGGCGGACTATAGCAATCAGCCCCAGCATTTT.

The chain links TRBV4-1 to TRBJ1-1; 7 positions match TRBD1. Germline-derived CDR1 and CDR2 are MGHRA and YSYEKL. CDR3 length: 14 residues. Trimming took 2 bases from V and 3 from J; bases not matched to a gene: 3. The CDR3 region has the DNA TGCGCCAGCAGCCAACAGGGGGTCCACACTGAAGCTTTCTTT. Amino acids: CASSQQGVHTEAFF.